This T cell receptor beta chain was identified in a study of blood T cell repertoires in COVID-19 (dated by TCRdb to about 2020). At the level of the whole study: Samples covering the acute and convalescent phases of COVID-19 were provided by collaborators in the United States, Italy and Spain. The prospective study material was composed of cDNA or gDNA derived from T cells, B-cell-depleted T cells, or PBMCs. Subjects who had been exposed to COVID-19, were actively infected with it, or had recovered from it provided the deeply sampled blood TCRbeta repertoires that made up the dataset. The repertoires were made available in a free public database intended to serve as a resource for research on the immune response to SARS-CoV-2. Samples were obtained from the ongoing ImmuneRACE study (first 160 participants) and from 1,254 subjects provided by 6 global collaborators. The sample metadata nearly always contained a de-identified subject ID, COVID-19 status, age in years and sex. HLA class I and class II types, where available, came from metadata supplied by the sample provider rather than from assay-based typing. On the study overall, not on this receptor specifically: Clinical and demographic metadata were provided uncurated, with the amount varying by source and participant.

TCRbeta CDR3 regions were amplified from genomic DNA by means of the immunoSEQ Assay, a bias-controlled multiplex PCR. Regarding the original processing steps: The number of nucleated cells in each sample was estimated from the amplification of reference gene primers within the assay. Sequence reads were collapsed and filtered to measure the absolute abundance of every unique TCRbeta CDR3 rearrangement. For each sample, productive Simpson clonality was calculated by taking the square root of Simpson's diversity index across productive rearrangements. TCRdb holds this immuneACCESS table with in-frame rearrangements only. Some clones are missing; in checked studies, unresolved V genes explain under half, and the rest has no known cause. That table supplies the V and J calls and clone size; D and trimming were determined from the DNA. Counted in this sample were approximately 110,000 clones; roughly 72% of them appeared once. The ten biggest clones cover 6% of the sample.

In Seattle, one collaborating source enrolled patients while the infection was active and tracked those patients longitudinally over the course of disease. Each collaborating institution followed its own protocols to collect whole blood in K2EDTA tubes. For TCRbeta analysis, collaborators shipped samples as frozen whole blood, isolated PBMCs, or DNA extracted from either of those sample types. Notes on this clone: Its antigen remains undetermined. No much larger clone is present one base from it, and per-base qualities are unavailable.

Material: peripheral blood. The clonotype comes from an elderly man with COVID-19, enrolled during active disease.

The CDR3 corresponds to CASSQEIGLEIYNEQFF. The DNA sequence is given as TGCGCCAGCAGCCAAGAAATAGGACTAGAGATATACAATGAGCAGTTCTTC. Recombination linked TRBV4-1 to TRBJ2-1, and 7 junction bases match TRBD2. From V the trimming removes 0 bases and from J it removes 4 bases, while the gene matches leave 9 bases of the junction unaccounted for. CDR1 and CDR2, looked up from the germline V gene, are MGHRA and YSYEKL. Reading from cysteine to phenylalanine, the CDR3 counts 17 amino acids. Just CDR3 DNA is preserved here, 51 bases in frame from base 1.